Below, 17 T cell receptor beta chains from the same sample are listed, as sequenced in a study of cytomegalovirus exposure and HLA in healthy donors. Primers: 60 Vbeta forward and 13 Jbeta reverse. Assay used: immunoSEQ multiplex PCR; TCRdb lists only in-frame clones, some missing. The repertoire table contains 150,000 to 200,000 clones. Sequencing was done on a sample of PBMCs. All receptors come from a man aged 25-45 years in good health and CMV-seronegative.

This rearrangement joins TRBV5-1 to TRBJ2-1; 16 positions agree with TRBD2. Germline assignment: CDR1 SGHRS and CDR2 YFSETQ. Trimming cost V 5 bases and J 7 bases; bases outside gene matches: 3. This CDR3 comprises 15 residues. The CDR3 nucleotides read TGCGCCAGCAGAGGGGGACTAGCGGGAGGGAATGAGCAGTTCTTC. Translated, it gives CASRGGLAGGNEQFF. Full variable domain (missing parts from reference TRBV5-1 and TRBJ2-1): KAGVTQTPRYLIKTRGQQVTLSCSPISGHRSVSWYQQTPGQGLQFLFEYFSETQRNKGNFPGRFSGRQFSNSRSEMNVSTLELGDSALYLCASRGGLAGGNEQFFGPGTRLTVL.

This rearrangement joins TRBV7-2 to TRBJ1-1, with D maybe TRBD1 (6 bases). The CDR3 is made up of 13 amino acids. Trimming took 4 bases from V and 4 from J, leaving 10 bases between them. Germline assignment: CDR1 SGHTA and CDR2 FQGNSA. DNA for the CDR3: TGTGCCAGCAGCTCCCAGGGGAGCACTGAAGCTTTCTTT. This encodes CASSSQGSTEAFF.

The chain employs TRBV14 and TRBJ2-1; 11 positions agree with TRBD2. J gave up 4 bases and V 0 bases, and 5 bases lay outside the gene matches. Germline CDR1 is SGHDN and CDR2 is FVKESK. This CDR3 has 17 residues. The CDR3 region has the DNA TGTGCCAGCAGCCAAGAACTAGGACTAGCGGGTTACAATGAGCAGTTCTTC. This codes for CASSQELGLAGYNEQFF.

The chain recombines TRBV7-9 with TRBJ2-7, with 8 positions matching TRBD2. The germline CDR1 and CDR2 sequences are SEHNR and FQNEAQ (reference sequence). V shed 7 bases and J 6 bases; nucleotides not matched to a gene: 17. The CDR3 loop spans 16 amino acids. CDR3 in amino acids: CASTLPGGGPQSEQYF. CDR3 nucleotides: TGTGCCAGCACCCTACCTGGCGGGGGGCCTCAGAGCGAGCAGTACTTC.

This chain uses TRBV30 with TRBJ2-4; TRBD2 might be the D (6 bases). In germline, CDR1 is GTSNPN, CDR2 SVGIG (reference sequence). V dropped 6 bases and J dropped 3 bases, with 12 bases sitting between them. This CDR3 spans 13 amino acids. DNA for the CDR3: TGTGCCTGCGGCGGGGTCGGCAAAAACATTCAGTACTTC. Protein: CACGGVGKNIQYF.

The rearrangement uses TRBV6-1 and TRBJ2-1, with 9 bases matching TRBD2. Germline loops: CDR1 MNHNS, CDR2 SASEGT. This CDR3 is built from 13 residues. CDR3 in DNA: TGTGCTTTGGCTAGCGGGATTGACAATGAGCAGTTCTTC. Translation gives CALASGIDNEQFF.

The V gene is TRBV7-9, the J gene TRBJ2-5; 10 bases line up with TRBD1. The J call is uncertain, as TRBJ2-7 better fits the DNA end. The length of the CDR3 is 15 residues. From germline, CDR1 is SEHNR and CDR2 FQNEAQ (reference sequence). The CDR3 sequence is CASRSGQGSTYEQYF. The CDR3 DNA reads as TGTGCCAGCAGATCGGGACAGGGGTCCACCTACGAGCAGTACTTC.

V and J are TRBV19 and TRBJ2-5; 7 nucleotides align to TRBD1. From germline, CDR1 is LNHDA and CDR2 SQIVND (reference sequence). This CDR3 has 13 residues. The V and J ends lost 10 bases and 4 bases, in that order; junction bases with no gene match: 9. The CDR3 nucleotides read TGTGCCACCTCGGGACAGCTACGAGAGACCCAGTACTTC. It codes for CATSGQLRETQYF.

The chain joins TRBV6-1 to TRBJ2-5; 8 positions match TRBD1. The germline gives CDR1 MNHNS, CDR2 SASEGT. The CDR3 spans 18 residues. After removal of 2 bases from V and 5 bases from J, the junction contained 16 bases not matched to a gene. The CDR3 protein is CASSERGHQGAGRETQYF. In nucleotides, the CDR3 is TGTGCCAGCAGTGAACGGGGCCATCAGGGGGCAGGCCGGGAGACCCAGTACTTC.

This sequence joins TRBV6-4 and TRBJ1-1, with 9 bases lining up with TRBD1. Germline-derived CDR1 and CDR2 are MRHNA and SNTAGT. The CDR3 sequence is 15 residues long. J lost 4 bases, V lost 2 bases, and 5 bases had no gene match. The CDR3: CASSDPGTGITEAFF. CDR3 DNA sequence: TGTGCCAGCAGTGACCCGGGGACAGGGATCACTGAAGCTTTCTTT.

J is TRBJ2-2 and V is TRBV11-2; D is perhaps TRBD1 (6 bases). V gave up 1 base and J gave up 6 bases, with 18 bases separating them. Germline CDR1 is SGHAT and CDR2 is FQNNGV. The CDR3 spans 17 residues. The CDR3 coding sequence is TGTGCCAGCAGCTTAGGGGGCTTGGGGGCGCTTCCCGGGGAGCTGTTTTTT. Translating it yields CASSLGGLGALPGELFF.

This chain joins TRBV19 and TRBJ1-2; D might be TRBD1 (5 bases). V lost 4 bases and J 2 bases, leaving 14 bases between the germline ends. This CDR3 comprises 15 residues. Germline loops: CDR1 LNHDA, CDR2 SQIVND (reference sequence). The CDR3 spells CASSKSREANYGYTF. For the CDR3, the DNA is TGTGCCAGTAGTAAATCCAGGGAAGCCAACTATGGCTACACCTTC.

The CDR3 sequence is CATSRDLRDIAGGPREQYF. In DNA form, the CDR3 reads TGTGCCACCAGCAGAGATCTAAGGGACATAGCGGGGGGCCCGAGAGAGCAGTACTTC. V gene TRBV15 combines with J gene TRBJ2-7; 10 positions match TRBD2. The germline V gene has CDR1 LNHNV and CDR2 YYDKDF (reference sequence). The CDR3 sequence is 19 residues long. The V segment lost 0 bases and the J segment 7 bases; nucleotides outside the gene matches: 18.

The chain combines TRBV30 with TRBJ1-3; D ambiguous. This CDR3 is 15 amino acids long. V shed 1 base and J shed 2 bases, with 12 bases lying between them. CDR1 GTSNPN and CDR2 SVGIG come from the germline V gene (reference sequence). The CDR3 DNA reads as TGTGCCTGGAGTGCCTCTAAGAGGGCTGGAAACACCATATATTTT. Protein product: CAWSASKRAGNTIYF.

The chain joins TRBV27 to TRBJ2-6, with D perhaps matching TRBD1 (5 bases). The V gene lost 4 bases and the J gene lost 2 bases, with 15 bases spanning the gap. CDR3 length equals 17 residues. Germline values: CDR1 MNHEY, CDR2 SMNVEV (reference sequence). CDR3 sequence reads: CASSSPSRQTGANVLTF. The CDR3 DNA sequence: TGTGCCAGCAGTTCGCCCTCCAGACAGACTGGGGCCAACGTCCTGACTTTC.

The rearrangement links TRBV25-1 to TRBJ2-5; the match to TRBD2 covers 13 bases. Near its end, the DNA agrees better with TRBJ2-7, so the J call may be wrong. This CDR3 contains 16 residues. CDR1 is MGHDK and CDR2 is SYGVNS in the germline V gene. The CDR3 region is CASSEWTSGSTYEQYF. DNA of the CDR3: TGTGCCAGCAGTGAATGGACTAGCGGGAGCACCTACGAGCAGTACTTC.

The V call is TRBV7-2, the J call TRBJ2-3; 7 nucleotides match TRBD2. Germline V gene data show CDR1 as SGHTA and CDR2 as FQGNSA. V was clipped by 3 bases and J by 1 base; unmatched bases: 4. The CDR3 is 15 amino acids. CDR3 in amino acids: CASSFPTSGTDTQYF. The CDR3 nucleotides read TGTGCCAGCAGCTTCCCTACTAGCGGCACAGATACGCAGTATTTT.